These T cell receptor beta chains were read from a single sample in a study of CD8+ T cells in alopecia areata. The data were produced by immunoSEQ multiplex PCR, yet TCRdb's version contains in-frame clones alone and is incomplete. In the table there are around 300,000 clones, about 60% of which are singletons. The sequenced sample was CD4+ T cells sorted from blood, obtained around week 54, from a patient treated with tofacitinib. These receptor sequences come from a human donor with alopecia areata. Both conserved end residues are part of each CDR3. The D gene is left open where the match is weak.

>TRBJ2-2|TRBV7-9|NA
TGTGCCAGCAGCTCAAGTGCGGCAGAACCAAACACCGGGGAGCTGTTTTTT
CASSSSAAEPNTGELFF
>TRBJ2-3|TRBV25-1|TRBD1
TGTGCCAGCAGTGGACAGGGGGCAGATACGCAGTATTTT
CASSGQGADTQYF
>TRBJ2-5|TRBV13|NA
TGTGCCAGCAGCCCCTCACTAGTTTCAGAGACCCAGTACTTC
CASSPSLVSETQYF
>TRBJ2-3|TRBV27|NA
TGTGCCAGCAGTTCACAGGGAGACTACACAGATACGCAGTATTTT
CASSSQGDYTDTQYF
>TRBJ2-3|TRBV29-1|TRBD2
TGCAGCGTGGGAGGGACTAGCGGCACAGATACGCAGTATTTT
CSVGGTSGTDTQYF
>TRBJ2-5|TRBV30|NA
TGTGCCTATCTGAGGGGGTACCGACAAGAGACCCAGTACTTC
CAYLRGYRQETQYF
>TRBJ1-2|TRBV27|NA
TGTGCCAGCAGGCCCCTCACACCTGAACAGGGCTACACCTTC
CASRPLTPEQGYTF
>TRBJ2-5|TRBV7-2|TRBD2
TGTGCCAGCAGCTACGGAGGACTAGCGGGGGCCGGGGAGACCCAGTACTTC
CASSYGGLAGAGETQYF
>TRBJ2-4|TRBV5-1|TRBD2
TGCGCCAGCAGCCCGGGGACTAGCGGCGCCTATTACTTC
CASSPGTSGAYYF
>TRBJ2-5|TRBV10-3|TRBD1
TGTGCCTCCGGACAGGACAAGAAAGAGACCCAGTACTTC
CASGQDKKETQYF